Each of the 21 T cell receptor beta chains below was sequenced from the same sample in a study of OX40 agonist ivuxolimab in advanced cancers. TCRdb's table, derived via immunoSEQ multiplex PCR, lists solely in-frame clones and lacks some. The sample comprises tens of thousands of clones, roughly 80% of which are singletons, and 1.6% rests with the top ten. The material was CD4+ or CD8+ T cells sorted from blood, obtained in a trial of the OX40 agonist ivuxolimab. The receptors originated from an adult with an advanced solid tumor such as melanoma, head and neck, liver or kidney cancer.

V and J are TRBV2 and TRBJ2-7; a possible D gene is TRBD1 (6 bases). CDR3 length equals 13 residues. Trimming stripped 8 bases from V and 3 bases from J, with 14 bases between. Germline V gives CDR1 SNHLY, CDR2 FYNNEI. CDR3 protein: CASGQTLNYEQYF. CDR3 coding DNA: TGTGCCAGCGGACAGACCCTAAACTACGAGCAGTACTTC.

This clone was detected once. V gene TRBV1 combines with J gene TRBJ2-2; the table's D call TRBD2 went unverified against the DNA. TRBV1 is given as a pseudogene. CDR3 size: 19 residues. CDR3 amino acids: CTSSLTCGLAGRLVGELFF. In nucleotides, the CDR3 is TGCACCAGCAGCCTGACATGCGGACTAGCGGGGAGATTGGTCGGGGAGCTGTTTTTT.

This clone has only one observation. V gene TRBV10-3 combines with J gene TRBJ1-2; tentative D call: TRBD1 (5 bases). The germline V and J ends were trimmed by 9 bases and 1 base, with 9 bases remaining between them. CDR1 ENHRY and CDR2 SYGVKD come from the germline V gene. The CDR3 sequence is 12 residues long. DNA of the CDR3: TGTGCCATTACCCAGGGTAACTATGGCTACACCTTC. This gives the protein CAITQGNYGYTF.

The V gene is TRBV5-1, the J gene TRBJ1-4; a possible D gene is TRBD1 (5 bases). The CDR3 is 16 amino acids. Germline CDR1 SGHRS, CDR2 YFSETQ. Trimming pared 0 bases from V and 5 bases from J, leaving 14 bases between. The CDR3, as DNA: TGCGCCAGCAGCTTGGCTGGCGGGGCGCAAAATGAAAAACTGTTTTTT. Amino acids: CASSLAGGAQNEKLFF.

The count of this clone is one. The V gene is TRBV30, the J gene TRBJ2-7; 7 nucleotides match TRBD1. The CDR3 contains 16 residues. Germline V CDR1 and CDR2: GTSNPN, SVGIG (reference sequence). The V gene end was trimmed by 0 bases and the J gene end by 4 bases; junction bases not matched to a gene: 12. This CDR3 reads CAWSVRLQGSLYEQYF. The CDR3 DNA reads TGTGCCTGGAGTGTTCGTCTACAGGGGAGTCTATACGAGCAGTACTTC.

The gene calls are TRBV5-1 and TRBJ2-1; 10 bases map to TRBD1. Germline-derived CDR1 and CDR2 are SGHRS and YFSETQ. The CDR3 runs 15 residues. Germline trimming cut 5 bases from V and 8 bases from J; bases unmatched to any gene: 10. CDR3 sequence: CASRPGQGGLDEQFF. CDR3 in DNA: TGCGCCAGCAGACCTGGACAGGGGGGTCTTGATGAGCAGTTCTTC.

The V call is TRBV28, the J call TRBJ1-2; possibly TRBD1 for D (6 bases). V dropped 3 bases and J dropped 4 bases, with 15 bases sitting between them. Germline-derived CDR1 and CDR2 are MDHEN and SYDVKM. This CDR3 spans 15 amino acids. Here the CDR3 DNA reads TGTGCCAGCAGTTTTAGGGGGAGCACCCTCTATGGCTACACCTTC. Translating gives CASSFRGSTLYGYTF.

This clone was found a few times. The rearrangement uses TRBV6-5 and TRBJ2-3, with 10 bases matching TRBD2. The germline gives CDR1 MNHEY, CDR2 SVGAGI. The CDR3 contains 15 residues. J was trimmed by 3 bases and V by 5 bases; bases with no gene match: 5. CDR3 bases: TGTGCCAGCAGTAGAACGACTAGCGGGACAGATACGCAGTATTTT. Translated, it gives CASSRTTSGTDTQYF.

The J gene is TRBJ2-1, the V gene TRBV25-1; D may be TRBD2 (6 bases). The CDR3 has 12 amino acids. Germline-derived CDR1 and CDR2 are MGHDK and SYGVNS. Trimming pared 4 bases from V and 8 bases from J, leaving 9 bases between. The DNA for the CDR3 is TGTGCCAGCAGTGCGGGGGTCCATGAGCAGTTCTTC. As protein: CASSAGVHEQFF.

The chain uses TRBV7-8 and TRBJ2-7, with D hard to call. CDR1 SGHVS and CDR2 FQNEAQ come from the germline V gene. The length of the CDR3 is 13 residues. V lost 3 bases to trimming and J lost 1 base, with 7 bases between them. In DNA, the CDR3 is TGTGCCAGCAGCTTGCAACGATCCTACGAGCAGTACTTC. As protein: CASSLQRSYEQYF.

On this clone itself: The same CDR3 can be traced to other DNA sequences in this sample. CDR3 DNA: TGCGCCAGCAGGAGGCAGGGACAAGAGACCCAGTACTTC. This codes for CASRRQGQETQYF. This chain links TRBV5-1 with TRBJ2-5, with D possibly being TRBD1 (5 bases). V lost 5 bases, J lost 2 bases, and 10 bases lay in between. Germline CDR1 reads SGHRS; CDR2 reads YFSETQ. The CDR3 covers 13 residues.

V and J are TRBV28 and TRBJ2-3, with 9 bases matching TRBD2. CDR3 length: 14 amino acids. Unmatched junction bases numbered 5, after V lost 5 bases and J lost 5 bases. Germline V lookup: CDR1 MDHEN, CDR2 SYDVKM. The CDR3 sequence is CASSARGGVDTQYF. CDR3 DNA: TGTGCCAGCAGTGCGCGGGGGGGCGTAGATACGCAGTATTTT.

The chain carries TRBV28 and TRBJ2-1, with D perhaps matching TRBD1 or TRBD2 (5 bases each). Per germline, CDR1 MDHEN and CDR2 SYDVKM. Trimming left V 1 base short and J 3 bases short, with 10 bases between. The CDR3 is 15 amino acids. In DNA, the CDR3 is TGTGCCAGCAGTTTATTAGGGACGAACTACAATGAGCAGTTCTTC. Encoded protein: CASSLLGTNYNEQFF.

V is TRBV10-3 and J is TRBJ1-3; D is uncertain. Trimming shortened V by 0 bases and J by 0 bases, and 6 bases separated the two germline ends. The CDR3 is made up of 15 amino acids. CDR1 is ENHRY, CDR2 SYGVKD, per germline. The CDR3, as DNA: TGTGCCATCAGTGAGTCTGCAGGCTCTGGAAACACCATATATTTT. Its translation: CAISESAGSGNTIYF.

As regards this clone: A junction boundary mismatches the germline segment, possibly from a read error. The chain employs TRBV2 and TRBJ2-5; 8 nucleotides match TRBD1. The CDR3 consists of 12 residues. Germline V CDR1 and CDR2: SNHLY, FYNNEI. The CDR3 DNA is TGTGCCAGCAGGATGGACCAGGGGGCGAAGAACTTC. Protein: CASRMDQGAKNF.

This chain uses TRBV7-6 with TRBJ1-6; D is ambiguous. Trimming cost V 1 base and J 0 bases, with 13 bases left between them. Germline CDR1 is SGHVS and CDR2 is FNYEAQ. This CDR3 region has 18 residues. As DNA, the CDR3 is TGTGCCAGCAGCTTAGATCAAGGCCCTAACTCCTATAATTCACCCCTCCACTTT. Its translation: CASSLDQGPNSYNSPLHF.

This clone was found a few times. The chain uses TRBV6-6 and TRBJ1-5, with 10 nucleotides matching TRBD1. Per germline, CDR1 MNHNY and CDR2 SVGAGI (reference sequence). The CDR3 runs 16 residues. The V and J ends lost 0 bases and 5 bases, in that order; junction bases with no gene match: 4. CDR3 nucleotide sequence: TGTGCCAGCAGTTACTCGGGGACAGGGGCCTATCAGCCCCAGCATTTT. Encoded protein: CASSYSGTGAYQPQHF.

The chain is built from TRBV4-1 and TRBJ1-5, with D tentatively TRBD1 (5 bases). Trimming removed 0 bases at V and 5 bases at J, with 8 bases between. Germline CDR1 reads MGHRA; CDR2 reads YSYEKL. The CDR3 contains 14 residues. The CDR3 nucleotides read TGCGCCAGCAGCCAAGATGAAGGGGATCAGCCCCAGCATTTT. Translation gives CASSQDEGDQPQHF.

This clone was observed a few times. The V and J genes are TRBV5-1 and TRBJ2-7; a possible D gene is TRBD1 (5 bases). The V gene's germline CDR1 is SGHRS and CDR2 YFSETQ. This CDR3 is 12 amino acids long. Trimming left V 9 bases short and J 3 bases short, with 13 bases between. The CDR3 protein is CAKKTASYEQYF. Written as DNA, the CDR3 is TGCGCCAAAAAGACAGCTAGCTACGAGCAGTACTTC.

The chain employs TRBV10-3 and TRBJ2-3, with 11 bases identical to TRBD1. Trimming removed 6 bases from V and 4 bases from J; junction bases left unmatched: 3. Germline CDR1 reads ENHRY; CDR2 reads SYGVKD. This CDR3 contains 14 residues. The CDR3 sequence: CAISPGQGADTQYF. CDR3 nucleotides: TGTGCCATCAGCCCGGGACAGGGGGCAGATACGCAGTATTTT.

The sample holds a few counts of this clone. This chain links TRBV6-1 with TRBJ2-2; D may correspond to TRBD1 or TRBD2 (5 bases each). This CDR3 is 17 amino acids long. V gave up 2 bases and J gave up 7 bases, with 20 bases separating them. The V gene's germline CDR1 is MNHNS and CDR2 SASEGT. The CDR3 region is CASSEKWRAGIDGELFF. CDR3 nucleotides: TGTGCCAGCAGTGAAAAGTGGCGGGCAGGGATAGACGGGGAGCTGTTTTTT.